The rows below give T cell receptor beta chains drawn from one sample of a study of T cells after yellow fever vaccination. One entry per CDR3 protein results from TCRdb running MiXCR on the 5' RACE reads. Of some 550,000 distinct CDR3 sequences detected, around 21% appear once; the ten largest clones hold roughly an eighth. The source material was PBMCs, sampled 15 days after the yellow fever booster vaccination. The receptors were gathered from a man aged 25-40 years who received the YFV17D yellow fever vaccine. Each CDR3 is given with its conserved first and last residue. The D gene is left open where the match is weak. Clone size appears in some rows only: once, few, many, or a class for an expanded clone.

NA,TRBJ2-5,NA,TRBV7-2,CASTKPGRQEIQYF,TGTGCCAGCACCAAACCGGGCCGCCAAGAGATCCAGTACTTC
NA,TRBJ2-5,NA,TRBV28,CASSSSAGTQNEETQYF,TGTGCCAGCAGTTCCTCCGCCGGGACCCAAAATGAAGAGACCCAGTACTTC
NA,TRBJ2-7,TRBD1,TRBV5-1,CASRPDRVGEQYF,TGCGCCAGCAGGCCCGACAGGGTCGGGGAGCAGTACTTC
NA,TRBJ2-1,NA,TRBV10-3,CALKGTPPNEQFF,TGTGCCCTAAAGGGGACCCCCCCTAATGAGCAGTTCTTC
NA,TRBJ2-7,TRBD2,TRBV20-1,CSARVRGREGPYEQYF,TGCAGTGCTAGAGTTAGGGGACGGGAGGGGCCCTACGAGCAGTACTTC
NA,TRBJ2-5,NA,TRBV29-1,CSVVSRGQETQYF,TGCAGCGTTGTGTCCAGGGGTCAAGAGACCCAGTACTTC
few,TRBJ2-4,TRBD1,TRBV7-2,CASSSSGGDFIQYF,TGTGCCAGCAGCAGCTCAGGGGGAGATTTCATTCAGTACTTC
few,TRBJ2-2,TRBD2,TRBV10-3,CAISESSGGNTGELFF,TGTGCCATCAGTGAGTCGTCGGGGGGGAACACCGGGGAGCTGTTTTTT
NA,TRBJ2-1,NA,TRBV20-1,CSALIVNEQFF,TGCAGTGCCTTAATCGTAAATGAGCAGTTCTTC
NA,TRBJ1-1,TRBD1,TRBV30,CAFIQGAFLATEAFF,TGTGCCTTCATACAGGGGGCATTTCTGGCCACTGAAGCTTTCTTT
NA,TRBJ2-7,NA,TRBV12-3/TRBV12-4,CASSSRPQRGDYEQYF,TGTGCCAGCAGTTCACGGCCCCAGAGGGGCGACTACGAGCAGTACTTC
NA,TRBJ2-7,NA,TRBV7-9,CASRNTSSYEQYF,TGTGCCAGCCGGAACACGAGCTCCTACGAGCAGTACTTC
NA,TRBJ2-1,TRBD2,TRBV29-1,CSVGLAANEQFF,TGCAGCGTTGGACTAGCGGCGAATGAGCAGTTCTTC
few,TRBJ2-5,NA,TRBV5-5,CASSLGRRTYQETQYF,TGTGCCAGCAGCTTGGGGAGACGGACGTACCAAGAGACCCAGTACTTC
few,TRBJ2-3,NA,TRBV5-1,CASSLALRTPPDTQYF,TGCGCCAGCAGCTTGGCCCTTAGGACCCCCCCAGATACGCAGTATTTT
NA,TRBJ2-2,TRBD1,TRBV5-1,CASSRGQGMTGELFF,TGCGCCAGCAGTCGAGGACAGGGAATGACCGGGGAGCTGTTTTTT
few,TRBJ2-3,TRBD2,TRBV20-1,CSAPLAVTTPDTQYF,TGCAGTGCTCCCCTAGCGGTAACCACCCCAGATACGCAGTATTTT
once,TRBJ2-1,TRBD2,TRBV6-2/TRBV6-3,CASSYGAGGPRNEQFF,TGTGCCAGCAGTTACGGGGCGGGAGGGCCTAGGAATGAGCAGTTCTTC
NA,TRBJ2-3,NA,TRBV3-1,CASSQRGRVKSDTQYF,TGTGCCAGCAGCCAAAGAGGCAGGGTAAAATCAGATACGCAGTATTTT
few,TRBJ2-1,TRBD2,TRBV12-3/TRBV12-4,CASMTSIYNEQFF,TGTGCCAGCATGACTAGCATCTACAATGAGCAGTTCTTC
NA,TRBJ2-7,TRBD2,TRBV23-1,CASSQFKRDYEQYF,TGCGCCAGCAGTCAATTTAAGCGGGACTACGAGCAGTACTTC